This T cell receptor beta chain was captured by sequencing in a study of cytomegalovirus exposure and HLA in healthy donors. About the study: Researchers found that more than 70% of 398 genotyped donors fell within the Caucasian-associated ancestry cluster. General observations from the study: A later analysis linked a missense variant in DCLRE1C to the trimming of TCR beta V and J genes.

Primers included in the PCR were 60 Vbeta and 13 Jbeta primers. TCRdb's copy holds only in-frame clones and misses some; the assay was immunoSEQ multiplex PCR. The sample carries 150,000 to 180,000 clones, about 80% recorded once. Per germline, CDR1 KGHSH and CDR2 LQKENI. This CDR3 region has 18 residues. Trimming took 3 bases from V and 1 from J; bases not matched to a gene: 12. This clone showed up just once. The target antigen is unknown. The rearrangement joins TRBV18 to TRBJ2-3, with TRBD2 matching 8 bases. The receptor comes from a woman aged 40-49 years in good health and CMV-seronegative. The sequencing input was PBMCs. Written as DNA, the CDR3 is TGTGCCAGCTCACCCACAGCGGGGGTTCCAGGGGGCACAGATACGCAGTATTTT. It specifies CASSPTAGVPGGTDTQYF.